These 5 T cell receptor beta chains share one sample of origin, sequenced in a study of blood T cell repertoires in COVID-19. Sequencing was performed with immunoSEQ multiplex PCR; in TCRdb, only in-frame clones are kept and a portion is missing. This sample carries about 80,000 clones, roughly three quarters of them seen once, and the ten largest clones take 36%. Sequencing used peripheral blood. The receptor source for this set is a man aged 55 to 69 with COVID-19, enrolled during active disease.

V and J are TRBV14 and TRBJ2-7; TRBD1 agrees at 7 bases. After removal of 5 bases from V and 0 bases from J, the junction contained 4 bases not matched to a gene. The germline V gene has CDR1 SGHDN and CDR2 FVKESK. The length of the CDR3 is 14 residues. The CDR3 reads CASSRDRASYEQYF. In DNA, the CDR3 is TGTGCCAGCAGCAGAGACAGGGCCTCCTACGAGCAGTACTTC.

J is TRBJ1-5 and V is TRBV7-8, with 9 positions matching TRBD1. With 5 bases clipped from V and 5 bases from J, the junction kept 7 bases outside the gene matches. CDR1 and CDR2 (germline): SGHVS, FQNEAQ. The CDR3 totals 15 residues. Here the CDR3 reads CASSQGQGVHQPQHF. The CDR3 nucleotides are TGTGCCAGCAGCCAGGGACAGGGAGTGCATCAGCCCCAGCATTTT.

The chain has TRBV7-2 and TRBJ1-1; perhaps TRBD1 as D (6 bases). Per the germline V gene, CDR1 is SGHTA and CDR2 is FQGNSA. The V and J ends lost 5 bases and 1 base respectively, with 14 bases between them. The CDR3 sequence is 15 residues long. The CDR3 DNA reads TGTGCCAGCAGCATCCATAGGGGGTCGAACACTGAAGCTTTCTTT. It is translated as CASSIHRGSNTEAFF.

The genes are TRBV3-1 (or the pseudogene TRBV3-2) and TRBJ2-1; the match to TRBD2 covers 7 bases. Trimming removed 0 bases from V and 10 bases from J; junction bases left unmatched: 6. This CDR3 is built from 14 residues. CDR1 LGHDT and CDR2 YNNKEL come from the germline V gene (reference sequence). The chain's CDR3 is CASSQDGTKLEQFF. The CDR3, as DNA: TGTGCCAGCAGCCAAGATGGGACTAAGCTAGAGCAGTTCTTC.

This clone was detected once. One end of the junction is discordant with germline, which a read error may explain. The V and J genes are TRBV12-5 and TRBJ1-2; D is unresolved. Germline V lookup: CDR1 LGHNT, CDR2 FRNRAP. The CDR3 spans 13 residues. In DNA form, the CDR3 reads TGTGCTAGTGGCTTGGAGGGCGGGTATGGCTACACCTTC. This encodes CASGLEGGYGYTF.